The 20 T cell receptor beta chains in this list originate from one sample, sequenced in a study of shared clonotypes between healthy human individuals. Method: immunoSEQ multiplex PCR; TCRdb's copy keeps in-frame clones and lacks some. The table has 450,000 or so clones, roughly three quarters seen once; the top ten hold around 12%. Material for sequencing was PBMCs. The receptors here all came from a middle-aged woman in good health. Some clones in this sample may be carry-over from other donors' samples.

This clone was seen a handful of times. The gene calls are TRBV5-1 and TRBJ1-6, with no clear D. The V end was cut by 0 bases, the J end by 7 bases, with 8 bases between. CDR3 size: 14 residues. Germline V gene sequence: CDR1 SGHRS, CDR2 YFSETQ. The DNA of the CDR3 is TGCGCCAGCAGCTTGGGGGAAAGGAATTCACCCCTCCACTTT. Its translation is CASSLGERNSPLHF.

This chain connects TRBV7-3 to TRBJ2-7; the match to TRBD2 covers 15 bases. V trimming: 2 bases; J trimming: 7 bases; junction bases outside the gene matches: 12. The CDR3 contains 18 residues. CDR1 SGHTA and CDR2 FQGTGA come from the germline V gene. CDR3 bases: TGTGCCAGCAGCTTAGGAGGAGGACTAGCGGGAGGGACAGAGGAGCAGTACTTC. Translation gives CASSLGGGLAGGTEEQYF.

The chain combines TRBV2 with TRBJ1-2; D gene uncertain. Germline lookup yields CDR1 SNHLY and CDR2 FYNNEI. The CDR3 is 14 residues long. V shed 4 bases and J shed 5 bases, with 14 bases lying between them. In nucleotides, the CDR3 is TGTGCCAGCAGTGGAGAGACAAGACTTTATGGCTACACCTTC. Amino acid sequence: CASSGETRLYGYTF.

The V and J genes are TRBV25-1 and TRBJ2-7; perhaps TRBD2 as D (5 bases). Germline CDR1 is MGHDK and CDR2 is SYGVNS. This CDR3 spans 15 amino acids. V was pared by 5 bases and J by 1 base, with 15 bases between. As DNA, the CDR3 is TGTGCCAGCAGTCCCGGAGTCCGGGGTTCCTACGAGCAGTACTTC. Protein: CASSPGVRGSYEQYF.

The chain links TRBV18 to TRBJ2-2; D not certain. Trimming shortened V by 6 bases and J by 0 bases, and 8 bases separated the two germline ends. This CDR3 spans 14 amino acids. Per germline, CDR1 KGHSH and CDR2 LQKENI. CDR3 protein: CASSENANTGELFF. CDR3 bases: TGTGCCAGCTCTGAAAACGCGAACACCGGGGAGCTGTTTTTT.

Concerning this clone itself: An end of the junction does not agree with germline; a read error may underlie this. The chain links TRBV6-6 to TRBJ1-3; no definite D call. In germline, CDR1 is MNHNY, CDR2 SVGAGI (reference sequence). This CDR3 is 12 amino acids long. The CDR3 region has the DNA TGTGCCAGCAGAACGTCTGGGAACACCATATATTTT. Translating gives CASRTSGNTIYF.

The CDR3 nucleotides are TGTGCCAGCAGCAAGCTCCCTGGACAGGGGATCGGTCAGCCCCAGCATTTT. Translated, it gives CASSKLPGQGIGQPQHF. This chain uses TRBV21-1 with TRBJ1-5; TRBD1, the table's D call, was not compared with the DNA. TRBV21-1 is labeled a pseudogene. The length of the CDR3 is 17 residues.

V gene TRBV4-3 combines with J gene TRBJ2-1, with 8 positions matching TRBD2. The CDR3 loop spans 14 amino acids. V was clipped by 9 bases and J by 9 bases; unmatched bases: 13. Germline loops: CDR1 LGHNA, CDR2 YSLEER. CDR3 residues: CASTSGPHQGEQFF. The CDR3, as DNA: TGCGCCAGTACTAGCGGACCTCATCAGGGTGAGCAGTTCTTC.

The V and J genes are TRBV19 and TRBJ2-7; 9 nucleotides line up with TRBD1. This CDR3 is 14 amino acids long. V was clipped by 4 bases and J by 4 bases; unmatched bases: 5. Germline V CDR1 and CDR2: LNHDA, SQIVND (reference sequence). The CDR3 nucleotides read TGTGCCAGTAGTAGGGGGACAGGGACTTACGAGCAGTACTTC. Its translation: CASSRGTGTYEQYF.

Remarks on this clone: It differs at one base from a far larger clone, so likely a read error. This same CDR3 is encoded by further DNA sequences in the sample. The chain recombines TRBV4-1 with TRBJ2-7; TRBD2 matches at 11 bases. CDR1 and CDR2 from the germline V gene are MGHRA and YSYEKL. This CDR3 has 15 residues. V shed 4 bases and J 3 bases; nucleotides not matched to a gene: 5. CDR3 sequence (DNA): TGCGCCAGCAGCCGACCGGGACTAGCGGACTACGAGCAGTACTTC. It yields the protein CASSRPGLADYEQYF.

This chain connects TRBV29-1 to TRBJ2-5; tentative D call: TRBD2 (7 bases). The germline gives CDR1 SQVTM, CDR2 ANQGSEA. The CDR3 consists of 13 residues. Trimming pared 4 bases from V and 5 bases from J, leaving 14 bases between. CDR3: CSVGGGRAETQYF. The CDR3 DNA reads TGCAGCGTTGGAGGGGGGAGGGCGGAGACCCAGTACTTC.

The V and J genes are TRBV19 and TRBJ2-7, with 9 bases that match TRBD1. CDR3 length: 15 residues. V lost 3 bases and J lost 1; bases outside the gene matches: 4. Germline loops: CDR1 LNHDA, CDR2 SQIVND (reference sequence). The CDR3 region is CASSIGQGPSYEQYF. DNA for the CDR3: TGTGCCAGTAGTATTGGACAGGGGCCATCCTACGAGCAGTACTTC.

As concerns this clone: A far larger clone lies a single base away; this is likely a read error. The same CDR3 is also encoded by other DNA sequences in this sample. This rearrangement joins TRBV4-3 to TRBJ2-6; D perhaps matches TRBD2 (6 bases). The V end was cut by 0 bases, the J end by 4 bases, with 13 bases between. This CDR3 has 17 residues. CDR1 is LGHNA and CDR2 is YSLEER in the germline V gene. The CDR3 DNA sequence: TGCGCCAGCAGCCAAGATCCAGGGACTTCCGGGGCCAACGTCCTGACTTTC. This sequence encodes CASSQDPGTSGANVLTF.

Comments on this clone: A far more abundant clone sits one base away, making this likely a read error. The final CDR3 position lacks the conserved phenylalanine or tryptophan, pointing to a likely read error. The CDR3 DNA follows: TGTGCCAGCGTAAGGAGCGAAACCTCCTCTGGGGCCAACGTCCTGACTCTC. Translating it yields CASVRSETSSGANVLTL. The gene calls are TRBV4-2 and TRBJ2-6; D remains unclear. Looked up from germline, CDR1 is LGHNA and CDR2 is YNFKEQ. V lost 8 bases, J lost 0 bases, and 17 bases lay in between. CDR3 length equals 17 residues.

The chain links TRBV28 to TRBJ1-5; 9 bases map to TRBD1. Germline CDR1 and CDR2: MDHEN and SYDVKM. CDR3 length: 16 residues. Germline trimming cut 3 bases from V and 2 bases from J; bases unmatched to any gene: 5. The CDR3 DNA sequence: TGTGCCAGCAGTTTGCCGGACAGGGGACGCAATCAGCCCCAGCATTTT. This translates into CASSLPDRGRNQPQHF.

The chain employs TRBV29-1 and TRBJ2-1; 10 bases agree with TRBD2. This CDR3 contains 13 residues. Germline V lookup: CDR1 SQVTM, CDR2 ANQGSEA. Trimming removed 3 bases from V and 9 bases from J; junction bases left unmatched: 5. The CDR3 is CSVDPSGSPEQFF. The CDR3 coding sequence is TGCAGCGTTGATCCTAGCGGGAGTCCTGAGCAGTTCTTC.

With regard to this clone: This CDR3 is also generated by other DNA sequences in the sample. In DNA, the CDR3 is TGCGCCAGCAGCAGGGGACTAGCGGGATACAATGAGCAGTTCTTC. Protein sequence: CASSRGLAGYNEQFF. The chain joins TRBV5-1 to TRBJ2-1, with 13 positions matching TRBD2. With 4 bases clipped from V and 4 bases from J, the junction kept 2 bases outside the gene matches. From germline, CDR1 is SGHRS and CDR2 YFSETQ. CDR3 length: 15 amino acids.

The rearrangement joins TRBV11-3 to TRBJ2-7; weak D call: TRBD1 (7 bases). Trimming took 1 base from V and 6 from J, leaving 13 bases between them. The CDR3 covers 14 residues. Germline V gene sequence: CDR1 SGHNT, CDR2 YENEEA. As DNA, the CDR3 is TGTGCCAGCAGCTTAGTTCAGGGGGACTGCGAGCAGTACTTC. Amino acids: CASSLVQGDCEQYF.

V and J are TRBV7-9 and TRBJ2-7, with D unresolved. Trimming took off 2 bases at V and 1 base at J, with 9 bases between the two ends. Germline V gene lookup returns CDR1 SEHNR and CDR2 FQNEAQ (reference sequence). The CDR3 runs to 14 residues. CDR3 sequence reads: CASSLMIASYEQYF. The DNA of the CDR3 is TGTGCCAGCAGCTTAATGATAGCTTCCTACGAGCAGTACTTC.

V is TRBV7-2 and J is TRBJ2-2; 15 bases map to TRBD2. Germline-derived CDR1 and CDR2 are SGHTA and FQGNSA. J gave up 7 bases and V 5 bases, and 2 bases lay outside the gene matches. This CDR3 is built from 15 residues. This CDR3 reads CASSPGLAGGGELFF. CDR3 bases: TGTGCCAGCAGCCCGGGACTAGCGGGAGGCGGGGAGCTGTTTTTT.